A single sample is the source of the 30 T cell receptor beta chains below, sequenced in a study of radiotherapy plus CTLA-4 blockade in lung cancer. The method was immunoSEQ multiplex PCR; TCRdb's version includes in-frame clones alone and lacks a portion of them. The sample yields about 62,000 clones, about 72% seen once. The starting material was peripheral blood, obtained from a patient treated with radiotherapy plus ipilimumab. Source of these receptors: a human donor with non-small cell lung cancer who had a complete response to radiotherapy plus ipilimumab.

This clone occurred a few times. The rearrangement links TRBV6-5 to TRBJ1-5, with TRBD1 as a possible D gene (6 bases). V lost 2 bases, J lost 4 bases, and 9 bases lay in between. The CDR3 covers 14 residues. From germline, CDR1 is MNHEY and CDR2 SVGAGI. CDR3 coding DNA: TGTGCCAGCAGTTACCTCGACAGGAATCAGCCCCAGCATTTT. It specifies CASSYLDRNQPQHF.

This chain links TRBV30 with TRBJ1-6, with a tentative D call TRBD1 (5 bases). The V end was cut by 6 bases, the J end by 3 bases, with 12 bases between. Germline V CDR1 and CDR2: GTSNPN, SVGIG (reference sequence). This CDR3 has 14 amino acids. The CDR3 is CACRRRGYNSPLHF. CDR3 bases: TGTGCCTGCAGGCGAAGGGGCTATAATTCACCCCTCCACTTT.

The genes are TRBV29-1 and TRBJ2-2; the match to TRBD1 covers 7 bases. This CDR3 is 16 amino acids long. Germline CDR1 SQVTM, CDR2 ANQGSEA. The V and J ends lost 6 bases and 0 bases, in that order; junction bases with no gene match: 10. In nucleotides, the CDR3 is TGCAGCGTCCCTCATCCGGGACAGCCGAACACCGGGGAGCTGTTTTTT. This codes for CSVPHPGQPNTGELFF.

The CDR3 sequence: CASSLVGRANEQFF. In nucleotides, the CDR3 is TGTGCCAGCAGCTTGGTTGGCAGGGCGAATGAGCAGTTCTTC. The chain employs TRBV5-5 and TRBJ2-1; tentatively, D is TRBD1 (5 bases). The V end lost 0 bases, the J end lost 7 bases, and 11 bases lay between the germline ends. The germline V gene has CDR1 SGHKS and CDR2 YYEKEE (reference sequence). CDR3 length: 14 amino acids.

V usage is TRBV5-1 and J usage is TRBJ1-1, with D possibly matching TRBD1 (6 bases). There are 16 residues in the CDR3. V was pared by 4 bases and J by 0 bases, with 16 bases between. The germline CDR1 and CDR2 sequences are SGHRS and YFSETQ. CDR3 nucleotides: TGCGCCAGCAGCGTTTCGCAGGGGTTGATGAACACTGAAGCTTTCTTT. The encoded protein is CASSVSQGLMNTEAFF.

This clone was seen just once. The genes are TRBV5-5 and TRBJ2-7; 7 nucleotides agree with TRBD2. Unmatched junction bases numbered 5, after V lost 3 bases and J lost 2 bases. Germline lookup yields CDR1 SGHKS and CDR2 YYEKEE (reference sequence). There are 14 residues in the CDR3. CDR3 in amino acids: CASSSSAGTYEQYF. CDR3 DNA: TGTGCCAGCAGCTCCTCAGCGGGGACCTACGAGCAGTACTTC.

The chain links TRBV7-8 to TRBJ2-5; weak D call: TRBD1 (5 bases). V was cut by 7 bases and J by 5 bases, with 11 bases left in between. Germline CDR1 reads SGHVS; CDR2 reads FQNEAQ. CDR3 length equals 12 residues. CDR3 bases: TGTGCCAGCACCAGGGATTCGGAGACCCAGTACTTC. Protein: CASTRDSETQYF.

V and J are TRBV30 and TRBJ1-1; weak D call: TRBD1 (6 bases). CDR3 length: 12 amino acids. Germline V gene data show CDR1 as GTSNPN and CDR2 as SVGIG (reference sequence). Trimming pared 0 bases from V and 11 bases from J, leaving 13 bases between. CDR3 protein: CAWSVRAGDAFF. DNA for the CDR3: TGTGCCTGGAGTGTAAGGGCAGGGGACGCTTTCTTT.

The chain couples TRBV29-1 to TRBJ2-5; 15 bases agree with TRBD2. CDR3 length: 16 amino acids. The V gene end was trimmed by 3 bases and the J gene end by 5 bases; junction bases not matched to a gene: 7. Germline V gene sequence: CDR1 SQVTM, CDR2 ANQGSEA. CDR3 bases: TGCAGCGTTGATGTAGGGACTAGCGGGAGGAGGGAGACCCAGTACTTC. It encodes CSVDVGTSGRRETQYF.

This clone was counted a few times. The chain employs TRBV6-6 and TRBJ1-1, with unresolved D. The CDR3 runs to 14 residues. V gave up 11 bases and J gave up 2 bases, with 18 bases separating them. Germline lookup yields CDR1 MNHNY and CDR2 SVGAGI (reference sequence). The CDR3 nucleotides read TGTGCCTCCCAGTCGACGGGATCAAACACTGAAGCTTTCTTT. Amino acid sequence: CASQSTGSNTEAFF.

This clone came up a few times. The chain carries TRBV9 and TRBJ1-2; 7 nucleotides align to TRBD1. V was clipped by 3 bases and J by 0 bases; unmatched bases: 11. Germline lookup yields CDR1 SGDLS and CDR2 YYNGEE. The CDR3 spans 17 residues. CDR3 residues: CASSASRGQPSNYGYTF. The CDR3 DNA reads TGTGCCAGCAGCGCCAGTAGGGGACAGCCATCTAACTATGGCTACACCTTC.

The chain employs TRBV1 and TRBJ2-2; no check of the table's D call, TRBD1, against the DNA was made. TRBV1 is marked as a pseudogene. The CDR3 consists of 19 residues. In DNA form, the CDR3 reads TGCACCAGCAGCCAGCTCCCGGGACAGGGGGCGCGGGGCACCGGGGAGCTGTTTTTT. Its translation is CTSSQLPGQGARGTGELFF.

The rearrangement joins TRBV13 to TRBJ2-5, with D tentatively TRBD2 (5 bases). The J call could be wrong; TRBJ2-7 is a better fit for the DNA end. Germline CDR1 reads PRHDT; CDR2 reads FYEKMQ (reference sequence). There are 16 residues in the CDR3. CDR3 loop: CASSFGPGTPAYEQYF. CDR3 DNA: TGTGCCAGCAGCTTCGGTCCGGGAACCCCCGCCTACGAGCAGTACTTC.

In this sample, this clone turned up a few times. This chain joins TRBV7-9 and TRBJ1-4, with TRBD1 matching over 8 bases. The CDR3 length is 17 residues. Trimming removed 3 bases from V and 4 bases from J; junction bases left unmatched: 10. Per germline, CDR1 SEHNR and CDR2 FQNEAQ (reference sequence). The CDR3 loop is CASSFPGTGVYNEKLFF. DNA for the CDR3: TGTGCCAGCAGCTTCCCCGGGACAGGAGTTTATAATGAAAAACTGTTTTTT.

A word on this clone: This sample includes further DNA sequences coding for the same CDR3. J is TRBJ1-1 and V is TRBV28, with D possibly being TRBD1 (5 bases). The CDR3 spans 14 residues. Germline loops: CDR1 MDHEN, CDR2 SYDVKM. The V end lost 5 bases, the J end lost 3 bases, and 13 bases lay between the germline ends. The CDR3 coding sequence is TGTGCCAGCAGTCCCCCGGGGGGGTACACTGAAGCTTTCTTT. It translates to CASSPPGGYTEAFF.

This clone was detected once. The chain employs TRBV18 and TRBJ2-7; TRBD2 might be the D (5 bases). The ends were cut back, 2 bases at V and 2 bases at J, with 10 bases in the middle. The V gene's germline CDR1 is KGHSH and CDR2 LQKENI. This CDR3 contains 14 residues. The CDR3 DNA follows: TGTGCCAGCTCACCATTCGAGAGGGCCTACGAGCAGTACTTC. It codes for CASSPFERAYEQYF. The variable domain in full, completed from reference TRBV18 and TRBJ2-7, reads NAGVMQNPRHLVRRRGQEARLRCSPMKGHSHVYWYRQLPEEGLKFMVYLQKENIIDESGMPKERFSAEFPKEGPSILRIQQVVRGDSAAYFCASSPFERAYEQYFGPGTRLTVT.

The V gene is TRBV28, the J gene TRBJ1-1; 9 bases agree with TRBD1. The V gene's germline CDR1 is MDHEN and CDR2 SYDVKM. This CDR3 is 18 amino acids long. Trimming took 1 base from V and 1 from J; bases not matched to a gene: 10. The CDR3 spells CASSLLGTGLEQNTEAFF. Here the CDR3 DNA reads TGTGCCAGCAGTTTATTGGGGACAGGGCTAGAACAGAACACTGAAGCTTTCTTT. The full variable domain, with the rest looked up from reference TRBV28 and TRBJ1-1, is DVKVTQSSRYLVKRTGEKVFLECVQDMDHENMFWYRQDPGLGLRLIYFSYDVKMKEKGDIPEGYSVSREKKERFSLILESASTNQTSMYLCASSLLGTGLEQNTEAFFGQGTRLTVV.

This sequence joins TRBV7-2 and TRBJ2-5; maybe TRBD1 (5 bases). Gene TRBJ2-7 matches the end of the DNA better, so the J call may be wrong. The CDR3 is made up of 13 amino acids. Germline CDR1 reads SGHTA; CDR2 reads FQGNSA. CDR3: CASSLARDYEQYF. The DNA of the CDR3 is TGTGCCAGCAGCTTAGCCAGGGACTACGAGCAGTACTTC.

The genes are TRBV5-1 and TRBJ2-7, with 12 positions matching TRBD1. This CDR3 has 15 amino acids. V lost 4 bases, J lost 5 bases, and 7 bases stayed unmatched. Germline V gene sequence: CDR1 SGHRS, CDR2 YFSETQ. The CDR3 loop reads CASSPTGQGAHEQYF. Here the CDR3 DNA reads TGCGCCAGCAGCCCAACGGGACAGGGGGCCCACGAGCAGTACTTC.

This chain uses TRBV28 with TRBJ1-2, with TRBD1 matching 8 bases. Germline V gives CDR1 MDHEN, CDR2 SYDVKM. With V trimmed by 2 bases and J by 1 base, 12 bases remained unmatched. This CDR3 has 18 residues. The CDR3 DNA reads as TGTGCCAGCAGTTTAACAGTTGGGCAGGGGGCCAGTAACTATGGCTACACCTTC. Translation gives CASSLTVGQGASNYGYTF.

The chain carries TRBV4-2 and TRBJ2-3; 9 bases are shared with TRBD1. There are 15 residues in the CDR3. The junction had 7 bases not matched to a gene; V was cut back by 2 bases and J by 7 bases. Germline loops: CDR1 LGHNA, CDR2 YNFKEQ. CDR3 amino acids: CASSQPGTGTNTQYF. The CDR3 nucleotides read TGTGCCAGCAGCCAACCAGGGACAGGGACGAATACGCAGTATTTT.

The CDR3 DNA sequence: TGTGCCAGTAGTCTGGCTAGCGGGGGACGCTCCTACAATGAGCAGTTCTTC. Translation: CASSLASGGRSYNEQFF. The J gene is TRBJ2-1, the V gene TRBV19; TRBD2 aligns across 10 bases. Germline CDR1 LNHDA, CDR2 SQIVND (reference sequence). V lost 5 bases to trimming and J lost 0 bases; unmatched junction nucleotides: 7. The CDR3 is 17 amino acids. The full variable domain, with the rest looked up from reference TRBV19 and TRBJ2-1, is DGGITQSPKYLFRKEGQNVTLSCEQNLNHDAMYWYRQDPGQGLRLIYYSQIVNDFQKGDIAEGYSVSREKKESFPLTVTSAQKNPTAFYLCASSLASGGRSYNEQFFGPGTRLTVL.

This clone was recorded a few times. The rearrangement links TRBV5-1 to TRBJ1-2; TRBD1 aligns across 7 bases. The CDR3 runs to 16 residues. With 3 bases clipped from V and 3 bases from J, the junction kept 11 bases outside the gene matches. Germline lookup yields CDR1 SGHRS and CDR2 YFSETQ. The CDR3 protein is CASSSGQAPGYYGYTF. The DNA for the CDR3 is TGCGCCAGCAGCTCTGGACAGGCCCCGGGTTACTATGGCTACACCTTC.

This sequence joins TRBV5-1 and TRBJ2-1; D is perhaps TRBD2 (6 bases). CDR3 size: 13 residues. Germline CDR1 reads SGHRS; CDR2 reads YFSETQ. The ends were cut back, 7 bases at V and 6 bases at J, with 14 bases in the middle. CDR3 residues: CASVLFGGNEQFF. The CDR3 DNA sequence: TGCGCCAGCGTCCTTTTCGGGGGCAATGAGCAGTTCTTC. Using reference TRBV5-1 and TRBJ2-1 for the parts outside the CDR3, the full variable domain is KAGVTQTPRYLIKTRGQQVTLSCSPISGHRSVSWYQQTPGQGLQFLFEYFSETQRNKGNFPGRFSGRQFSNSRSEMNVSTLELGDSALYLCASVLFGGNEQFFGPGTRLTVL.

The chain employs TRBV5-1 and TRBJ2-5; 7 nucleotides match TRBD1. The CDR3 loop spans 14 amino acids. Germline CDR1 is SGHRS and CDR2 is YFSETQ. The trim removed 2 bases at V and 5 bases at J, leaving 6 bases unmatched. In nucleotides, the CDR3 is TGCGCCAGCAGCTTCCGACAGGGCCCGGAGACCCAGTACTTC. Residues: CASSFRQGPETQYF.

This chain uses TRBV28 with TRBJ1-5, with 7 bases matching TRBD1. Germline CDR1 MDHEN, CDR2 SYDVKM. This CDR3 comprises 17 residues. The V segment lost 7 bases and the J segment 6 bases; nucleotides outside the gene matches: 18. The CDR3 loop reads CASTIPQTGTRVQPQHF. The CDR3 nucleotides are TGTGCCAGCACCATCCCCCAGACAGGGACGAGAGTTCAGCCCCAGCATTTT. Full variable domain (remainder filled in from reference TRBV28 and TRBJ1-5): DVKVTQSSRYLVKRTGEKVFLECVQDMDHENMFWYRQDPGLGLRLIYFSYDVKMKEKGDIPEGYSVSREKKERFSLILESASTNQTSMYLCASTIPQTGTRVQPQHFGDGTRLSIL.

The CDR3 reads CASSSTRDRVYGYTF. The DNA of the CDR3 is TGTGCCAGCAGTTCAACCCGGGACAGGGTGTATGGCTACACCTTC. The chain has TRBV27 and TRBJ1-2; 9 bases line up with TRBD1. V lost 4 bases to trimming and J lost 5 bases; unmatched junction nucleotides: 8. There are 15 residues in the CDR3. Germline assignment: CDR1 MNHEY and CDR2 SMNVEV (reference sequence).

A remark on this clone: The same CDR3 arises from other DNA sequences in this sample as well. The chain employs TRBV23-1 and TRBJ1-1; 7 nucleotides agree with TRBD1. TRBV23-1 is an ORF, and what it does is uncertain. The CDR3 is made up of 16 amino acids. J gave up 3 bases and V 2 bases, and 9 bases lay outside the gene matches. CDR3 amino acids: CASSQTLTGSDTEAFF. CDR3 coding DNA: TGCGCCAGCAGTCAAACACTGACAGGGTCCGACACTGAAGCTTTCTTT.

This chain uses TRBV7-2 with TRBJ2-2; 8 positions agree with TRBD2. Per germline, CDR1 SGHTA and CDR2 FQGNSA. CDR3 length: 16 amino acids. V lost 3 bases, J lost 5 bases, and 8 bases stayed unmatched. CDR3 bases: TGTGCCAGCAGCTTCGGGAGGGGCGTTGGGACCGGGGAGCTGTTTTTT. This codes for CASSFGRGVGTGELFF. Together with reference TRBV7-2 and TRBJ2-2, the CDR3 gives the full variable domain: GAGVSQSPSNKVTEKGKDVELRCDPISGHTALYWYRQSLGQGLEFLIYFQGNSAPDKSGLPSDRFSAERTGGSVSTLTIQRTQQEDSAVYLCASSFGRGVGTGELFFGEGSRLTVL.

The V and J genes are TRBV27 and TRBJ1-1; 7 bases are shared with TRBD1. The CDR3 length is 16 residues. Germline CDR1 MNHEY, CDR2 SMNVEV (reference sequence). After removal of 4 bases from V and 0 bases from J, the junction contained 8 bases not matched to a gene. CDR3 region: CASSSRPGTVNTEAFF. CDR3 in DNA: TGTGCCAGCAGTTCACGGCCCGGGACAGTGAACACTGAAGCTTTCTTT.